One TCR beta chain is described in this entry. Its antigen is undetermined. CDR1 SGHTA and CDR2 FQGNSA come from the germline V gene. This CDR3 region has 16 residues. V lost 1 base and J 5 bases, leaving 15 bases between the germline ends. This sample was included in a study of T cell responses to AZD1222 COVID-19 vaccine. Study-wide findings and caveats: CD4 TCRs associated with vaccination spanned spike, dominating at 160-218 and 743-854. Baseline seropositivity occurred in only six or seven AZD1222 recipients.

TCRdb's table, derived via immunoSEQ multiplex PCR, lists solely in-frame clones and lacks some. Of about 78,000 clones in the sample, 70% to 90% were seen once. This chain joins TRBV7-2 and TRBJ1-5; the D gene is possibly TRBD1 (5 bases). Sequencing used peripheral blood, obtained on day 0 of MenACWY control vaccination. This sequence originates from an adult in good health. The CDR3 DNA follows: TGTGCCAGCAGCTTAGGGGGGATTGGCTCGCATCAGCCCCAGCATTTT. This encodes CASSLGGIGSHQPQHF.